These 28 T cell receptor beta chains were all obtained from the same sample, sequenced in a study of blood T cells in healthy people across ages. It was with a sample-barcoded 5' primer and a J-beta primer mix that a second PCR of about 6 to 12 cycles was run. Each CDR3 protein is one row after TCRdb ran MiXCR on the 5' RACE reads. This sample has some 900,000 distinct CDR3 sequences; around 46% occur once, and the top ten carry about an eighth. The specimen sequenced was blood. All receptors derive from a man in his thirties or forties in good health.

J is TRBJ2-3 and V is TRBV7-2; D gene uncertain. Germline V gene sequence: CDR1 SGHTA, CDR2 FQGNSA. V lost 5 bases and J lost 4, with 13 bases in between. The CDR3 has 14 amino acids. CDR3 nucleotides: TGTGCCAGCAGCCCTGGGTACACAGCAGATACGCAGTATTTT. Encoded protein: CASSPGYTADTQYF.

The chain carries TRBV28 and TRBJ2-1, with D tentatively TRBD1 (6 bases). The CDR3 covers 14 residues. The ends were cut back, 11 bases at V and 6 bases at J, with 20 bases in the middle. CDR1 and CDR2 (germline): MDHEN, SYDVKM. CDR3 loop: CAARPGTPRNEQFF. CDR3 DNA sequence: TGTGCCGCCAGACCCGGGACACCACGCAATGAGCAGTTCTTC.

V usage is TRBV9 and J usage is TRBJ2-3; the D is unclear. Germline V gene sequence: CDR1 SGDLS, CDR2 YYNGEE. Trimming removed 0 bases from V and 0 bases from J, with 8 bases in between. CDR3 length: 15 amino acids. In DNA form, the CDR3 reads TGTGCCAGCAGCGTAGGCGTGACTAGCACAGATACGCAGTATTTT. As protein: CASSVGVTSTDTQYF.

In its sample, this clonotype was seen a few times. The gene calls are TRBV4-1 and TRBJ2-5; the match to TRBD1 covers 9 bases. V lost 3 bases and J lost 4; bases outside the gene matches: 15. Germline assignment: CDR1 MGHRA and CDR2 YSYEKL. The CDR3 extends over 18 amino acids. The CDR3: CASSQEHGGTGFGETQYF. In nucleotides, the CDR3 is TGCGCCAGCAGCCAGGAGCATGGAGGGACAGGGTTTGGAGAGACCCAGTACTTC.

The rearrangement joins TRBV12-3 or TRBV12-4 to TRBJ1-5; tentatively, D is TRBD1 (6 bases). V was clipped by 2 bases and J by 3 bases, with 11 bases between them. The CDR3 contains 15 residues. This CDR3 reads CASSLRRDNNQPQHF. The CDR3 nucleotides are TGTGCCAGCAGTTTAAGAAGGGACAACAATCAGCCCCAGCATTTT.

The J gene is TRBJ1-2, the V gene TRBV12-3 or TRBV12-4; TRBD1 is a possible D gene (6 bases). This CDR3 has 16 residues. Trimming took 5 bases from V and 4 from J, leaving 20 bases between them. The CDR3 DNA reads TGTGCCAGCAGTCTCAAACAGGGACATGGGTCCTATGGCTACACCTTC. Residues: CASSLKQGHGSYGYTF.

The chain carries TRBV11-2 and TRBJ2-1, with D hard to call. V lost 5 bases to trimming and J lost 13 bases, with 15 bases between them. This CDR3 contains 12 residues. The germline V gene has CDR1 SGHAT and CDR2 FQNNGV. The CDR3 DNA reads TGTGCCAGCAGCCAAGCCCGAGAGACCCAGTTCTTC. This encodes CASSQARETQFF. The whole variable domain, filled in from reference TRBV11-2 and TRBJ2-1, reads EAGVAQSPRYKIIEKRQSVAFWCNPISGHATLYWYQQILGQGPKLLIQFQNNGVVDDSQLPKDRFSAERLKGVDSTLKIQPAKLEDSAVYLCASSQARETQFFGPGTRLTVL.

The CDR3 region has the DNA TGTGCCAGCAGCTTAACTAGCGGCCGATACCAGTCCAATGAGCAGTTCTTC. Its protein is CASSLTSGRYQSNEQFF. The chain employs TRBV7-2 and TRBJ2-1; 8 bases are a match to TRBD2. The length of the CDR3 is 17 residues. CDR1 SGHTA and CDR2 FQGNSA come from the germline V gene. V lost 2 bases, J lost 6 bases, and 12 bases stayed unmatched.

V and J are TRBV28 and TRBJ2-1, with D perhaps matching TRBD1 (5 bases). CDR1 MDHEN and CDR2 SYDVKM come from the germline V gene. Trimming took 1 base from V and 9 from J, leaving 13 bases between them. The CDR3 length is 14 residues. The CDR3 loop reads CASSLSLGATEQFF. The CDR3 DNA reads as TGTGCCAGCAGTTTATCACTTGGGGCTACTGAGCAGTTCTTC.

This chain connects TRBV11-1 to TRBJ2-3; the D gene is possibly TRBD2 (5 bases). The CDR3 totals 14 residues. Trimming took 4 bases from V and 8 from J, leaving 16 bases between them. Germline V gene data show CDR1 as SGHAT and CDR2 as FQDESV (reference sequence). CDR3 sequence reads: CASSSRTDRGTQYF. DNA for the CDR3: TGTGCCAGCAGCTCCCGGACTGATCGTGGTACGCAGTATTTT.

The J gene is TRBJ2-1, the V gene TRBV7-9; 10 nucleotides agree with TRBD1. V dropped 4 bases and J dropped 3; count of bases not matched to a gene: 6. The germline V gene encodes CDR1 SEHNR and CDR2 FQNEAQ (reference sequence). The CDR3 is 16 residues long. CDR3 loop: CASSSSTGGFYNEQFF. CDR3 DNA: TGTGCCAGCAGCTCGTCGACAGGGGGCTTCTACAATGAGCAGTTCTTC. Looking up the rest from reference TRBV7-9 and TRBJ2-1 gives the full variable domain: DTGVSQNPRHKITKRGQNVTFRCDPISEHNRLYWYRQTLGQGPEFLTYFQNEAQLEKSRLLSDRFSAERPKGSFSTLEIQRTEQGDSAMYLCASSSSTGGFYNEQFFGPGTRLTVL.

This sequence joins TRBV12-3 or TRBV12-4 and TRBJ1-5, with D unresolved. V lost 1 base to trimming and J lost 6 bases, with 7 bases between them. The CDR3 spans 13 residues. The CDR3: CASSLVEGQPQHF. DNA of the CDR3: TGTGCCAGCAGTTTAGTAGAAGGTCAGCCCCAGCATTTT.

The CDR3, as DNA: TGCGCCAGCAGCCAAGGTCGTGGGGTTGAAGGCGGCTACACCTTC. This sequence encodes CASSQGRGVEGGYTF. V and J are TRBV4-1 and TRBJ1-2; D is unresolved. V lost 1 base and J 8 bases, leaving 17 bases between the germline ends. The germline CDR1 and CDR2 sequences are MGHRA and YSYEKL. The CDR3 spans 15 residues.

The chain uses TRBV29-1 and TRBJ2-7; D might be TRBD1 or TRBD2, each matching 6 bases. The V and J ends lost 4 bases and 2 bases respectively, with 15 bases between them. CDR1 and CDR2 from the germline V gene are SQVTM and ANQGSEA. The CDR3 is 14 amino acids. The CDR3 reads CSVAGVTGAYEQYF. As DNA, the CDR3 is TGCAGCGTTGCAGGGGTAACGGGAGCCTACGAGCAGTACTTC.

V usage is TRBV18 and J usage is TRBJ1-4; D not resolved. This CDR3 is 14 amino acids long. CDR1 and CDR2 (germline): KGHSH, LQKENI. V was cut by 6 bases and J by 3 bases, with 11 bases left in between. CDR3 coding DNA: TGTGCCAGCTCCCCCCTGCAAGCTAATGAAAAACTGTTTTTT. Translation: CASSPLQANEKLFF.

This rearrangement joins TRBV15 to TRBJ2-5, with D unclear. The CDR3 is made up of 13 amino acids. Trimming pared 0 bases from V and 4 bases from J, leaving 6 bases between. Germline CDR1 LNHNV, CDR2 YYDKDF (reference sequence). The CDR3 bases are TGTGCCACCAGCAGAGATTGGATAGAGACCCAGTACTTC. This gives the protein CATSRDWIETQYF.

The genes are TRBV30 and TRBJ1-1; D is possibly TRBD1 (6 bases). Germline-derived CDR1 and CDR2 are GTSNPN and SVGIG (reference sequence). The CDR3 has 13 residues. Trimming pared 4 bases from V and 7 bases from J, leaving 16 bases between. CDR3 DNA: TGTGCCTGGAATCCGGGACAACCAATTGAAGCTTTCTTT. Residues: CAWNPGQPIEAFF.

For the CDR3, the DNA is TGTGCCAGCTCACCACGAGTGCTATACAATGAGCAGTTCTTC. Residues: CASSPRVLYNEQFF. This chain joins TRBV18 and TRBJ2-1; D is unresolved. The CDR3 has 14 amino acids. V lost 1 base, J lost 4 bases, and 8 bases lay in between. Germline-derived CDR1 and CDR2 are KGHSH and LQKENI.

The chain recombines TRBV6-2 or TRBV6-3 with TRBJ2-5; TRBD2 matches 12 bases. CDR1 and CDR2 from the germline V gene are MNHEY and SVGEGT. V lost 6 bases, J lost 11 bases, and 13 bases stayed unmatched. The CDR3 covers 15 residues. CDR3 sequence (DNA): TGTGCCAGCAGGCGACTAGCGGGGGATCTGCGGGAGCAGTACTTC. Translated: CASRRLAGDLREQYF.

Of note for this clonotype: Germline and junction disagree at one end, which may indicate a read error. The chain uses TRBV9 and TRBJ2-1; 7 nucleotides align to TRBD2. The CDR3 is 13 residues long. CDR1 SGDLS and CDR2 YYNGEE come from the germline V gene. CDR3 region: CVSRPSGANEQFF. CDR3 sequence (DNA): TGTGTCAGCAGACCTAGCGGAGCCAATGAGCAGTTCTTC. Supplemented by reference TRBV9 and TRBJ2-1, the full variable domain reads DSGVTQTPKHLITATGQRVTLRCSPRSGDLSVYWYQQSLDQGLQFLIQYYNGEERAKGNILERFSAQQFPDLHSELNLSSLELGDSALYFCVSRPSGANEQFFGPGTRLTVL.

This rearrangement joins TRBV5-1 to TRBJ2-5; D is possibly TRBD1 (6 bases). This CDR3 contains 16 residues. Trimming left V 3 bases short and J 0 bases short, with 15 bases between. Looked up from germline, CDR1 is SGHRS and CDR2 is YFSETQ. In nucleotides, the CDR3 is TGCGCCAGCAGCTCTAGGTACAGGGTAGACCAAGAGACCCAGTACTTC. This translates into CASSSRYRVDQETQYF.

The CDR3 region is CASSFGTLTETQYF. For the CDR3, the DNA is TGTGCCAGCAGCTTTGGCACCCTAACAGAGACCCAGTACTTC. This chain connects TRBV7-9 to TRBJ2-5; no reliable D call. Germline assignment: CDR1 SEHNR and CDR2 FQNEAQ (reference sequence). This CDR3 comprises 14 residues. The V end was cut by 3 bases, the J end by 4 bases, with 12 bases between.

In the case of this clonotype: Relative to the germline gene, one junction end is altered; a read error may explain this. The chain joins TRBV11-3 to TRBJ2-3; D is perhaps TRBD2 (6 bases). The germline V gene has CDR1 SGHNT and CDR2 YENEEA. This CDR3 has 15 residues. The CDR3 loop is CASSFSGAGTDTQYF. The CDR3 DNA reads as TGTGCCAGCAGCTTTAGCGGTGCGGGCACAGATACACAGTATTTT.

The rearrangement links TRBV5-5 to TRBJ1-6; the match to TRBD1 covers 9 bases. The CDR3 runs to 14 residues. The junction had 3 bases not matched to a gene; V was cut back by 3 bases and J by 8 bases. Germline V lookup: CDR1 SGHKS, CDR2 YYEKEE (reference sequence). The DNA for the CDR3 is TGTGCCAGCAGCTGGGGACAGGGAGATTCACCCCTCCACTTT. Its translation: CASSWGQGDSPLHF. Looking up the rest from reference TRBV5-5 and TRBJ1-6 gives the full variable domain: DAGVTQSPTHLIKTRGQQVTLRCSPISGHKSVSWYQQVLGQGPQFIFQYYEKEERGRGNFPDRFSARQFPNYSSELNVNALLLGDSALYLCASSWGQGDSPLHFGNGTRLTVT.

This clonotype was observed a single time. The chain combines TRBV4-2 with TRBJ2-1; 11 bases are a match to TRBD2. J lost 9 bases, V lost 1 base, and 2 bases had no gene match. This CDR3 region has 14 residues. CDR1 and CDR2 (germline): LGHNA, YNFKEQ. The CDR3 nucleotides are TGTGCCAGCAGCCAAGCTAGCGGGGGGCGTGAGCAGTTCTTC. It translates to CASSQASGGREQFF.

The chain is built from TRBV5-1 and TRBJ1-2; 7 positions match TRBD1. The germline V gene encodes CDR1 SGHRS and CDR2 YFSETQ. The trim removed 4 bases at V and 0 bases at J, leaving 12 bases unmatched. The CDR3 covers 17 residues. The CDR3 region is CASSGGWRQGANYGYTF. The CDR3 DNA reads as TGCGCCAGCAGCGGGGGGTGGAGACAGGGCGCTAACTATGGCTACACCTTC.

The chain employs TRBV3-1 and TRBJ2-2, with D tentatively TRBD2 (5 bases). Germline V gene data show CDR1 as LGHDT and CDR2 as YNNKEL (reference sequence). Trimming cost V 2 bases and J 5 bases, with 15 bases left between them. This CDR3 spans 16 amino acids. This CDR3 is CASSQTRDGRTGELFF. The CDR3 DNA follows: TGTGCCAGCAGCCAAACCCGGGATGGCCGGACCGGGGAGCTGTTTTTT. The variable domain in full, completed from reference TRBV3-1 and TRBJ2-2, reads DTAVSQTPKYLVTQMGNDKSIKCEQNLGHDTMYWYKQDSKKFLKIMFSYNNKELIINETVPNRFSPKSPDKAHLNLHINSLELGDSAVYFCASSQTRDGRTGELFFGEGSRLTVL.

This clonotype was seen a few times. Written as DNA, the CDR3 is TGCAGTGCTTTGAGAGATCCAGAGACCCAGTACTTC. This translates into CSALRDPETQYF. The V call is TRBV20-1, the J call TRBJ2-5; D remains ambiguous. V shed 5 bases and J shed 4 bases, with 11 bases lying between them. Germline loops: CDR1 DFQATT, CDR2 SNEGSKA (reference sequence). The CDR3 extends over 12 amino acids.